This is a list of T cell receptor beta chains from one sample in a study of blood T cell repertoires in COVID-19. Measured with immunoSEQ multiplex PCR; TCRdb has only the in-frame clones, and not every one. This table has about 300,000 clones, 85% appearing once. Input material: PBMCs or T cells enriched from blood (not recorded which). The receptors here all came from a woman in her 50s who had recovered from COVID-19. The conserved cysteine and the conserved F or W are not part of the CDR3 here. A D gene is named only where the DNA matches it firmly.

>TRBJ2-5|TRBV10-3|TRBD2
AIRLGLAGGETQY
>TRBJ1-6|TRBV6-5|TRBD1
ASRSGQANSPLH
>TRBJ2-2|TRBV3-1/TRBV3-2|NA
ASSLSWGELF
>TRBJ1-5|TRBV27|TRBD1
ASSYTGTGYQPQH
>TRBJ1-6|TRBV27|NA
ASSRQTNSPLH
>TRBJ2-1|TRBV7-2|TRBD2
ASSLAQAGGARGEQF
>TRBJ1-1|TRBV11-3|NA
ASSSQGRGRNNTEAF
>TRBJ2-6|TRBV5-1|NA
ASSLLGSAGANVLT
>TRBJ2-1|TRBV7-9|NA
ASRAGTEYNEQF
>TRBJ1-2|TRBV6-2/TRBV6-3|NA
ASSYPHTYGYT
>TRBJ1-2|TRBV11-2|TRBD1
ASSTHPGQNYGYT
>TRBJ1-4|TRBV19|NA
ASRMGHGREKLF
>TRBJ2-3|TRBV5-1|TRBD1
ASSFTGGSGTDTQY
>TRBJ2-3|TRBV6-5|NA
ASSYLAGYADTQY
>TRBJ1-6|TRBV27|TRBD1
ASSLTPGQGSPLH
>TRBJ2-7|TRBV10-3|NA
AISESNRIKYEQY
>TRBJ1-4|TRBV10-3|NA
AISETVNEKLF
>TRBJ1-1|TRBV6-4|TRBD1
ASRTGAGAEAF
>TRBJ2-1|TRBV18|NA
ASSPLIIATYNEQF
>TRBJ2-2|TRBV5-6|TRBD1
ASSLLPPGQGGTGELF
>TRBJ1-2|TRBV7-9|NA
ASSPDGDYGYT
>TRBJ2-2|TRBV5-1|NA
ASRRGSTGELF
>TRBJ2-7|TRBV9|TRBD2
ASSTQAGGHEQY
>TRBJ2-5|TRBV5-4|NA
ASSLEWGVETQY
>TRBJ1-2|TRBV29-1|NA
SVGWLPAFDYT
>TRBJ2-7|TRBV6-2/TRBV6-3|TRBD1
ASSRTGYEQY
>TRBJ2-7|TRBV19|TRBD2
ATPTPGLASVGFEDEQY
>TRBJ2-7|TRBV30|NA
AWSKPTGYPYEQY
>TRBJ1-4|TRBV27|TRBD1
ASRASTGGLEKLF
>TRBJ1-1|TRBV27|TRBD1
ASSPRTGSFEAF
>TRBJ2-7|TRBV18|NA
ASSPNRDGGYEQY
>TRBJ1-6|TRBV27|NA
ASSFGQDNSPLH
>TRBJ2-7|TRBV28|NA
ASSLPGSRQLHYEQY
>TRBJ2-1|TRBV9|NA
ASSVDTGLNEQF
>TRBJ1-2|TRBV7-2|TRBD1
ASSFPDRASGYT
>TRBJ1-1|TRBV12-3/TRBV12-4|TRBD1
ASSSTGGTEAF
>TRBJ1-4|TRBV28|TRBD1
ASRAPDRGQKLF
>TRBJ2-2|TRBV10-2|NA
ASSDAGLSTGELF
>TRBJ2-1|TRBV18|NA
ASSPQLQIPGLNSAYNEQF